A selection of T cell receptor beta chains follows, all from one sample in a study of cytomegalovirus exposure and HLA in healthy donors. Profiled with immunoSEQ multiplex PCR; TCRdb holds only in-frame clones, not every one. Of 130,000 to 150,000 clones in the sample, 79% were seen once. What was sequenced was PBMCs. These receptors came from a woman in her 40s in good health and CMV-seropositive. Each CDR3 is given with its conserved first and last residue. The D gene is left open where the match is weak. The size of a clone is reported for some rows only, either as once, few or many, or as a class for expanded clones.

clone size: once; V gene: TRBV4-1; J gene: TRBJ2-5; D gene: TRBD2; CDR3 DNA: TGCGCCAGCAGCCACCACGGACTAGCGGGGGGGTACCAAGAGACCCAGTACTTC; CDR3 protein: CASSHHGLAGGYQETQYF
clone size: few; V gene: TRBV29-1; J gene: TRBJ1-3; D gene: TRBD1; CDR3 DNA: TGCAGCGTTGAAATCGGAGGAGGGCAGGGGGCTTGGGGTGGAAACACCATATATTTT; CDR3 protein: CSVEIGGGQGAWGGNTIYF
clone size: NA; V gene: TRBV5-4; J gene: TRBJ2-3; D gene: TRBD2; CDR3 DNA: TGTGCCAGCAGCCAGCGCCAGCGGGGGGGCCAAGGAGATACGCAGTATTTT; CDR3 protein: CASSQRQRGGQGDTQYF
clone size: few; V gene: TRBV19; J gene: TRBJ1-2; D gene: TRBD1; CDR3 DNA: TGTGCCAGTACCCTGGACAGGGGCGCCGGGAGCTACACCTTC; CDR3 protein: CASTLDRGAGSYTF
clone size: NA; V gene: TRBV9; J gene: TRBJ2-1; D gene: TRBD1; CDR3 DNA: TGTGCCAGCAGCGCAGGTGGGGGACAGGGGCTACCCAATGAGCAGTTCTTC; CDR3 protein: CASSAGGGQGLPNEQFF
clone size: NA; V gene: TRBV7-3; J gene: TRBJ2-1; D gene: TRBD2; CDR3 DNA: TGTGCCAGCAGCCCCTTAGCGGGGGGGAACAATGAGCAGTTCTTC; CDR3 protein: CASSPLAGGNNEQFF
clone size: NA; V gene: TRBV27; J gene: TRBJ1-2; D gene: NA; CDR3 DNA: TGTGCCAGCAGTACGACACAGGGCGGATATGGCTACACCTTC; CDR3 protein: CASSTTQGGYGYTF
clone size: NA; V gene: TRBV11-1; J gene: TRBJ2-1; D gene: TRBD2; CDR3 DNA: TGTGCCAGCAGCAATCCCAAGCGGGGGGGCCTTAATGAGCAGTTCTTC; CDR3 protein: CASSNPKRGGLNEQFF
clone size: NA; V gene: TRBV6-5; J gene: TRBJ1-2; D gene: TRBD1; CDR3 DNA: TGTGCCAGCAGGATGGGACAGGGGCAAGGCTACACCTTC; CDR3 protein: CASRMGQGQGYTF
clone size: NA; V gene: TRBV5-1; J gene: TRBJ1-1; D gene: NA; CDR3 DNA: TGCGCCAGCAGCTTGTTTGAAGGGGTGAACACTGAAGCTTTCTTT; CDR3 protein: CASSLFEGVNTEAFF
clone size: NA; V gene: TRBV7-2; J gene: TRBJ1-4; D gene: NA; CDR3 DNA: TGTGCCAGCAGCGCTCGAGCAACTAATGAAAAACTGTTTTTT; CDR3 protein: CASSARATNEKLFF
clone size: NA; V gene: TRBV15; J gene: TRBJ1-5; D gene: NA; CDR3 DNA: TGTGCCACCAGCAGTTTGCCACAGGGCAATCAGCCCCAGCATTTT; CDR3 protein: CATSSLPQGNQPQHF
clone size: NA; V gene: TRBV2; J gene: TRBJ2-3; D gene: TRBD2; CDR3 DNA: TGTGCCAGCAGAAGAGCGGCGGGGGGACACACAGATACGCAGTATTTT; CDR3 protein: CASRRAAGGHTDTQYF
clone size: NA; V gene: TRBV4-1; J gene: TRBJ2-1; D gene: TRBD1; CDR3 DNA: TGCGCCAGCAGCCACGGACAGGGGGCCGCCTACAATGAGCAGTTCTTC; CDR3 protein: CASSHGQGAAYNEQFF
clone size: NA; V gene: TRBV7-3; J gene: TRBJ2-1; D gene: NA; CDR3 DNA: TGTGCCAGCAGTTGGGACATCGGTTCCTACAATGAGCAGTTCTTC; CDR3 protein: CASSWDIGSYNEQFF
clone size: NA; V gene: TRBV25-1; J gene: TRBJ1-5; D gene: TRBD1; CDR3 DNA: TGTGCCAGCAGTGCCGGGACAGGGATAAGTCAGCCCCAGCATTTT; CDR3 protein: CASSAGTGISQPQHF
clone size: NA; V gene: TRBV15; J gene: TRBJ2-2; D gene: TRBD1; CDR3 DNA: TGTGCCACCAGCACGCAGGGGGCGTCTAACACCGGGGAGCTGTTTTTT; CDR3 protein: CATSTQGASNTGELFF
clone size: NA; V gene: TRBV6-5; J gene: TRBJ2-7; D gene: NA; CDR3 DNA: TGTGCCAGCAACCCACTGACAGAACGCGAGCAGTACTTC; CDR3 protein: CASNPLTEREQYF
clone size: NA; V gene: TRBV5-1; J gene: TRBJ1-1; D gene: NA; CDR3 DNA: TGCGCCAGCAGCTCCACACAGGGTTCGACTGAAGCTTTCTTT; CDR3 protein: CASSSTQGSTEAFF
clone size: NA; V gene: TRBV5-1; J gene: TRBJ2-2; D gene: TRBD2; CDR3 DNA: TGCGCCAGCAGCTTGGCCATGGCGGGGGCGAACACCGGGGAGCTGTTTTTT; CDR3 protein: CASSLAMAGANTGELFF
clone size: NA; V gene: TRBV15; J gene: TRBJ1-1; D gene: NA; CDR3 DNA: TGTGCCACCAGCAGAGGAAAACAGGTTTATGTGACTGAAGCTTTCTTT; CDR3 protein: CATSRGKQVYVTEAFF
clone size: NA; V gene: TRBV6-1; J gene: TRBJ2-3; D gene: TRBD2; CDR3 DNA: TGTGCCAGCAGTGCTAGCGGGGGGAGTGATACGCAGTATTTT; CDR3 protein: CASSASGGSDTQYF
clone size: NA; V gene: TRBV5-5; J gene: TRBJ1-2; D gene: NA; CDR3 DNA: TGTGCCAGCAGTATCCAGGGTGTGGGTGGCTACACCTTC; CDR3 protein: CASSIQGVGGYTF
clone size: NA; V gene: TRBV5-1; J gene: TRBJ2-3; D gene: TRBD2; CDR3 DNA: TGCGCCAGCATGGAGCGGGGGGACACAGATACGCAGTATTTT; CDR3 protein: CASMERGDTDTQYF
clone size: NA; V gene: TRBV6-5; J gene: TRBJ2-1; D gene: TRBD2; CDR3 DNA: TGTGCCAGCAGAAAACTAGCGACATACAATGAGCAGTTCTTC; CDR3 protein: CASRKLATYNEQFF
clone size: NA; V gene: TRBV19; J gene: TRBJ2-1; D gene: TRBD2; CDR3 DNA: TGTGCCAGTAGTGTCCTAGCGGGGAGCACCAATGAGCAGTTCTTC; CDR3 protein: CASSVLAGSTNEQFF
clone size: few; V gene: TRBV5-6; J gene: TRBJ2-7; D gene: TRBD2; CDR3 DNA: TGTGCCAGCAGCTTGTCGGGGGGGAGCTCCTACGAGCAGTACTTC; CDR3 protein: CASSLSGGSSYEQYF
clone size: NA; V gene: TRBV4-1; J gene: TRBJ2-2; D gene: NA; CDR3 DNA: TGCGCCAGCAGCCAAGATGTCCAGGGGATTGGCGGGGAGCTGTTTTTT; CDR3 protein: CASSQDVQGIGGELFF
clone size: NA; V gene: TRBV7-9; J gene: TRBJ1-2; D gene: NA; CDR3 DNA: TGTTCCAGCAGCACCTTGCGACTAAGCCTTTATGGCTACACCTTC; CDR3 protein: CSSSTLRLSLYGYTF
clone size: few; V gene: TRBV11-2; J gene: TRBJ2-5; D gene: NA; CDR3 DNA: TGTGCCAGCAGCTTAGGAGGTTCACTGGAGACCCAGTACTTC; CDR3 protein: CASSLGGSLETQYF
clone size: NA; V gene: TRBV6-1; J gene: TRBJ1-5; D gene: TRBD1; CDR3 DNA: TGTGCCAGCATGAAGAACAGGGGAAATCAGCCCCAGCATTTT; CDR3 protein: CASMKNRGNQPQHF
clone size: NA; V gene: TRBV6-6; J gene: TRBJ2-1; D gene: NA; CDR3 DNA: TGTGCCAGCAGCTCCCGCCGGGGGGCGGCTCATAATGAGCAGTTCTTC; CDR3 protein: CASSSRRGAAHNEQFF
clone size: NA; V gene: TRBV11-2; J gene: TRBJ2-7; D gene: NA; CDR3 DNA: TGTGCCAGCAGCTTCAGACTGGAGCCAAGCGAGCAGTACTTC; CDR3 protein: CASSFRLEPSEQYF
clone size: NA; V gene: TRBV27; J gene: TRBJ1-1; D gene: TRBD1; CDR3 DNA: TGTGCCAGCAGTTTTATGAGGGGGCTGAGGACTGAAGCTTTCTTT; CDR3 protein: CASSFMRGLRTEAFF
clone size: NA; V gene: TRBV6-5; J gene: TRBJ2-1; D gene: TRBD1; CDR3 DNA: TGTGCCAGCAGTCTGACAGGGAATGAGCAGTTCTTC; CDR3 protein: CASSLTGNEQFF
clone size: few; V gene: TRBV2; J gene: TRBJ1-1; D gene: NA; CDR3 DNA: TGTGCCAGCACCCCGGGGAGAATGAACACTGAAGCTTTCTTT; CDR3 protein: CASTPGRMNTEAFF
clone size: NA; V gene: TRBV29-1; J gene: TRBJ1-1; D gene: TRBD1; CDR3 DNA: TGCAGCGCGGCAGGGGGTACGAACACTGAAGCTTTCTTT; CDR3 protein: CSAAGGTNTEAFF
clone size: NA; V gene: TRBV2; J gene: TRBJ1-4; D gene: NA; CDR3 DNA: TGTGCCAGCAGACTCAGGGTTGGGGAAAAACTGTTTTTT; CDR3 protein: CASRLRVGEKLFF
clone size: NA; V gene: TRBV7-3; J gene: TRBJ2-1; D gene: TRBD2; CDR3 DNA: TGTGCCAGCAGCTTTATCGGGGGGGCCGGTTTCAATGAGCAGTTCTTC; CDR3 protein: CASSFIGGAGFNEQFF
clone size: NA; V gene: TRBV18; J gene: TRBJ1-5; D gene: NA; CDR3 DNA: TGTGCCAGCTCACCGGGGCGGAATAGCAATCAGCCCCAGCATTTT; CDR3 protein: CASSPGRNSNQPQHF
clone size: NA; V gene: TRBV27; J gene: TRBJ2-5; D gene: NA; CDR3 DNA: TGTGCCAGCAGTTTAGGGTGGGAGCAAGAGACCCAGTACTTC; CDR3 protein: CASSLGWEQETQYF